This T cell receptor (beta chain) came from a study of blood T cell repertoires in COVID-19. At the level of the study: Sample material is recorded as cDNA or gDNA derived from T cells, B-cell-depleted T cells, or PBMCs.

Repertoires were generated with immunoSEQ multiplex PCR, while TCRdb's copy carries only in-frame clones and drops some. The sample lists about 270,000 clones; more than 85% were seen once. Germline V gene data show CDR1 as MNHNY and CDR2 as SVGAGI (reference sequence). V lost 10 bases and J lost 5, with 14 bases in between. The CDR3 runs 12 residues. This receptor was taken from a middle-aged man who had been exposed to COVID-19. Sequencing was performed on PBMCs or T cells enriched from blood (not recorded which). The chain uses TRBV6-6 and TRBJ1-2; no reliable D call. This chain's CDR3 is CATWKTMYGYTF. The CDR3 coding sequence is TGTGCCACGTGGAAGACAATGTATGGCTACACCTTC.